These 15 T cell receptor beta chains came from one sample sequenced in a study of T-cell reconstitution after alpha-beta-depleted transplantation in children. Molecular barcoding with unique molecular identifiers was used for the TCRbeta library. TCRdb ran MiXCR on the PCR reads and lists one entry per CDR3 protein. Here the sample spans 200,000 to 300,000 distinct CDR3 sequences, approximately 12% being singletons. This sample comprised PBMCs from the stem cell graft donor, obtained from the stem cell graft. These TCRs come from a human donor who donated a stem cell graft to a child with acute lymphoblastic leukemia.

This clonotype was seen only a few times. This sequence joins TRBV6-2 or TRBV6-3 and TRBJ2-7, with 12 bases lining up with TRBD2. Germline V gene data show CDR1 as MNHEY and CDR2 as SVGEGT. J lost 7 bases, V lost 4 bases, and 8 bases had no gene match. The CDR3 loop spans 15 amino acids. CDR3 sequence (DNA): TGTGCCAGCAGTTCGACTAGCGGGGGCGAGAGTGAGCAGTACTTC. Translating it yields CASSSTSGGESEQYF.

This clonotype has only a few counts. The chain is built from TRBV7-8 and TRBJ1-5; TRBD1 agrees at 7 bases. The CDR3 consists of 15 residues. Losses at the gene ends were 6 bases for V and 4 bases for J; bases not matched to a gene: 9. The germline CDR1 and CDR2 sequences are SGHVS and FQNEAQ. The CDR3 bases are TGTGCCAGCAGTCGAACTTGGGGACAGAATCAGCCCCAGCATTTT. The encoded protein is CASSRTWGQNQPQHF.

The sample holds many counts of this clonotype. The rearrangement links TRBV12-3 or TRBV12-4 to TRBJ2-2, with D perhaps matching TRBD2 (5 bases). Trimming cost V 7 bases and J 7 bases, with 7 bases left between them. CDR3 length: 11 residues. The chain's CDR3 is CASTRGGELFF. The CDR3 region has the DNA TGTGCCAGCACCCGGGGCGGGGAGCTGTTTTTT.

This clonotype appeared many times. J is TRBJ2-3 and V is TRBV5-1; D gene ambiguous. V lost 4 bases to trimming and J lost 2 bases, with 8 bases between them. Germline CDR1 SGHRS, CDR2 YFSETQ. This CDR3 contains 13 residues. CDR3 in DNA: TGCGCCAGCAGCGCCGGATTCACAGATACGCAGTATTTT. It encodes CASSAGFTDTQYF.

This clonotype occurred many times. The chain uses TRBV20-1 and TRBJ1-1; 7 bases are shared with TRBD1. The CDR3 is 15 residues long. The germline CDR1 and CDR2 sequences are DFQATT and SNEGSKA (reference sequence). J gave up 0 bases and V 0 bases, and 4 bases lay outside the gene matches. CDR3 bases: TGCAGTGCTAGAGATTTGGGGACAGTGAACACTGAAGCTTTCTTT. Protein product: CSARDLGTVNTEAFF.

As concerns this clonotype: A much larger clonotype is one base distant, so this may be a read error. This chain joins TRBV12-3 or TRBV12-4 and TRBJ1-3, with D tentatively TRBD1 (6 bases). The length of the CDR3 is 17 residues. CDR3 sequence: CATSGLQGVFSGNTIYF. CDR3 bases: TGTGCCACCAGTGGCCTACAGGGCGTATTCTCTGGAAACACCATATATTTT.

Ten or more counts support this clonotype. The chain uses TRBV6-5 and TRBJ2-5, with unresolved D. Trimming cost V 2 bases and J 3 bases, with 16 bases left between them. Germline V lookup: CDR1 MNHEY, CDR2 SVGAGI. The CDR3 sequence is 16 residues long. DNA of the CDR3: TGTGCCAGCAGTTACCGATTCACCAGGATCGAAGAGACCCAGTACTTC. Amino acid sequence: CASSYRFTRIEETQYF.

This clonotype was recorded a few times. J is TRBJ2-7 and V is TRBV7-9, with D perhaps matching TRBD2 (5 bases). Trimming shortened V by 2 bases and J by 0 bases, and 17 bases separated the two germline ends. CDR3 size: 17 residues. Germline-derived CDR1 and CDR2 are SEHNR and FQNEAQ (reference sequence). CDR3: CASSLIPVVGISYEQYF. For the CDR3, the DNA is TGTGCCAGCAGCTTAATACCGGTGGTCGGGATCTCCTACGAGCAGTACTTC.

This clonotype has ten or more counts. The chain carries TRBV7-9 and TRBJ2-7; 10 bases map to TRBD2. V was pared by 5 bases and J by 2 bases, with 9 bases of the junction left unmatched. The CDR3 extends over 16 amino acids. Germline-derived CDR1 and CDR2 are SEHNR and FQNEAQ (reference sequence). The CDR3 DNA follows: TGTGCCAGCAGCAGGTCTAGCGGGAGTTCTCCCTACGAGCAGTACTTC. This encodes CASSRSSGSSPYEQYF.

This clonotype was seen at least ten times. This chain links TRBV20-1 with TRBJ2-7, with D possibly TRBD2 on 6 matching bases. V shed 0 bases and J shed 1 base, with 16 bases lying between them. Germline-derived CDR1 and CDR2 are DFQATT and SNEGSKA (reference sequence). The CDR3 runs to 16 residues. CDR3 bases: TGCAGTGCTAGAGATCCCCTTGCGGGGAAGTCCTACGAGCAGTACTTC. This sequence encodes CSARDPLAGKSYEQYF.

This clonotype was recorded at least ten times. This chain links TRBV29-1 with TRBJ1-1, with TRBD1 identical over 7 bases. The CDR3 is made up of 15 amino acids. V was pared by 6 bases and J by 1 base, with 11 bases of the junction left unmatched. CDR1 is SQVTM and CDR2 is ANQGSEA in the germline V gene. CDR3 residues: CSVRTGGYGNTEAFF. Written as DNA, the CDR3 is TGCAGCGTCCGGACAGGAGGGTACGGGAACACTGAAGCTTTCTTT.

This clonotype was counted at least ten times. The rearrangement joins TRBV10-3 to TRBJ2-1; TRBD2 aligns across 8 bases. Losses at the gene ends were 4 bases for V and 1 base for J; bases not matched to a gene: 12. CDR3 length: 18 residues. Germline CDR1 ENHRY, CDR2 SYGVKD. For the CDR3, the DNA is TGTGCCATCAGTGGCGGGGGGCGGGAGGTTATTTCCTACAATGAGCAGTTCTTC. Amino acids: CAISGGGREVISYNEQFF.

The CDR3 spells CSARSFSIKGQGYNEQFF. CDR3 DNA sequence: TGCAGTGCTAGATCGTTTTCTATCAAGGGACAGGGGTACAATGAGCAGTTCTTC. The chain is built from TRBV20-1 and TRBJ2-1, with 10 bases lining up with TRBD1. V dropped 2 bases and J dropped 4; count of bases not matched to a gene: 14. The CDR3 runs to 18 residues. Germline V gives CDR1 DFQATT, CDR2 SNEGSKA (reference sequence).

In regard to this clonotype: A much larger clonotype is one base distant, so this may be a read error. The chain links TRBV20-1 to TRBJ2-2; maybe TRBD2 (5 bases). The CDR3 contains 15 residues. Per germline, CDR1 DFQATT and CDR2 SNEGSKA (reference sequence). V was shortened by 3 bases and J by 1 base, with 12 bases between the two germline ends. The CDR3 sequence: CSASSYGMNTGELFF. CDR3 coding DNA: TGCAGTGCTAGTTCTTACGGGATGAACACCGGGGAGCTGTTTTTT.

In this sample, this clonotype turned up a few times. The rearrangement uses TRBV7-9 and TRBJ2-2; weak D call: TRBD2 (7 bases). Trimming cost V 8 bases and J 0 bases, with 16 bases left between them. The CDR3 sequence is 16 residues long. Germline CDR1 reads SEHNR; CDR2 reads FQNEAQ (reference sequence). The CDR3 bases are TGTGCCAGCTCCCCCCGGGGGGCCGCGAACACCGGGGAGCTGTTTTTT. Its protein product is CASSPRGAANTGELFF.